This T cell receptor beta chain was obtained from a study of glioma-infiltrating T cells after dendritic cell vaccination. Study details: The vaccine used monocyte-derived dendritic cells pulsed overnight with autologous tumor lysate.

Produced via immunoSEQ multiplex PCR; TCRdb's table is partial and in-frame only. The sample holds about 64,000 clones; around four fifths are singletons and the top ten take 7% to 10%. This CDR3 has 15 amino acids. Trimming stripped 1 base from V and 4 bases from J, with 11 bases between. Germline V CDR1 and CDR2: SGDLS, YYNGEE. This clonotype was sampled from a human donor with glioblastoma. The chain carries TRBV9 and TRBJ1-4, with TRBD1 as a possible D gene (5 bases). The specimen was blood, collected before dendritic cell vaccination. As DNA, the CDR3 is TGTGCCAGCAGCGTATGGGGGGGAGGTAATGAAAAACTGTTTTTT. Protein: CASSVWGGGNEKLFF.